This TCR beta chain was captured in a study of cytomegalovirus exposure and HLA in healthy donors. Across the whole study: Early released data had tens of millions of unique TCRs, all coming from HLA-typed donors. Within the Caucasian-associated ancestry cluster were around 81% of the 300 to 450 genotyped donors.

Findings of the study overall: The analysis excluded some indistinguishable V segments, including TRBV6-2 and TRBV6-3. In a later analysis, donors in an Asian-associated ancestry cluster reportedly had fewer N-insertions in productive TCRs than the cohort mean.

This CDR3 spans 14 amino acids. Germline V gene lookup returns CDR1 SEHNR and CDR2 FQNEAQ (reference sequence). The ends were cut back, 0 bases at V and 2 bases at J, with 5 bases in the middle. The PCR had 60 Vbeta and 13 Jbeta primers. Clones were sequenced by immunoSEQ multiplex PCR, and TCRdb holds only the in-frame ones, with some missing. The sample shows about 110,000 clones, approximately 84% of them seen only once. Remarks on this clone: Its target is not known.

The receptor's source is a middle-aged man in good health and CMV-seronegative. Sequencing input: PBMCs. The J gene is TRBJ1-5, the V gene TRBV7-9; D unclear. The CDR3 DNA follows: TGTGCCAGCAGCTTAGCGCAGGGCAATCAGCCCCAGCATTTT. Encoded protein: CASSLAQGNQPQHF.